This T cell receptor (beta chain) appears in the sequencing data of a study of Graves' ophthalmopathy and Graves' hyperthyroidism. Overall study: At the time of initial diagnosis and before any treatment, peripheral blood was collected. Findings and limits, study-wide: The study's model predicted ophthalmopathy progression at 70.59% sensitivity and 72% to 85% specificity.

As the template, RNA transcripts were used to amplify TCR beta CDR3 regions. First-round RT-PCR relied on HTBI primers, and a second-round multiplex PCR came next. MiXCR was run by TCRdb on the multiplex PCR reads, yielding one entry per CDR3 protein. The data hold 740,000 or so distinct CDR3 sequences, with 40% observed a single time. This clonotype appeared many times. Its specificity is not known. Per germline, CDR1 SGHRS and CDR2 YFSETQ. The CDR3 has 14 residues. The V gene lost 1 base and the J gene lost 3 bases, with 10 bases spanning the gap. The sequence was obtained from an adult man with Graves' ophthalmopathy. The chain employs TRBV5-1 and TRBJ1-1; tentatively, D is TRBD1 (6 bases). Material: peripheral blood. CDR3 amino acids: CASSLNPGDTEAFF. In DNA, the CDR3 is TGCGCCAGCAGCTTGAATCCAGGGGACACTGAAGCTTTCTTT. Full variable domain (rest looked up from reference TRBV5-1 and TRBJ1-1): KAGVTQTPRYLIKTRGQQVTLSCSPISGHRSVSWYQQTPGQGLQFLFEYFSETQRNKGNFPGRFSGRQFSNSRSEMNVSTLELGDSALYLCASSLNPGDTEAFFGQGTRLTVV.